The source of this T cell receptor beta chain is a study of T-cell reconstitution after alpha-beta-depleted transplantation in children. A library of TCRbeta sequences, prepared with unique molecular identifiers, was generated. TCRdb itself ran the PCR reads through MiXCR, one entry per CDR3 protein. The data show 400,000 to 500,000 distinct CDR3 sequences, roughly a tenth seen once. CDR1 is SGHNT and CDR2 is YYREEE in the germline V gene (reference sequence). V lost 2 bases, J lost 4 bases, and 12 bases lay in between. This CDR3 spans 14 amino acids. The rearrangement uses TRBV5-4 and TRBJ2-5, with a possible D match to TRBD2 (6 bases). This specimen consisted of PBMCs from the stem cell graft donor, obtained from the stem cell graft. This TCR was sampled from a human donor who donated a stem cell graft to a child with acute myeloid leukemia. The CDR3 DNA reads as TGTGCCAGCAGCTTTACTAGCCGGGGAGAGACCCAGTACTTC. It yields the protein CASSFTSRGETQYF.